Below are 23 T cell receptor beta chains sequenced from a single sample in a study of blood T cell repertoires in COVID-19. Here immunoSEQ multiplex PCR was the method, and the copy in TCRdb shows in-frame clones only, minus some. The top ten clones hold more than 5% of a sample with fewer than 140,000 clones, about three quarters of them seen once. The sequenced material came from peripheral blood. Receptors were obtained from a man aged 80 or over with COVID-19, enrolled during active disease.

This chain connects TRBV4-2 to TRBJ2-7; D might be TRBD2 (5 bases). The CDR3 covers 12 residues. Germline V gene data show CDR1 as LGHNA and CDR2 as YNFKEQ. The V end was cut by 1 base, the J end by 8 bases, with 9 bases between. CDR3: CASSQGGAKQYF. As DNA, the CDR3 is TGTGCCAGCAGCCAAGGGGGAGCGAAGCAGTACTTC.

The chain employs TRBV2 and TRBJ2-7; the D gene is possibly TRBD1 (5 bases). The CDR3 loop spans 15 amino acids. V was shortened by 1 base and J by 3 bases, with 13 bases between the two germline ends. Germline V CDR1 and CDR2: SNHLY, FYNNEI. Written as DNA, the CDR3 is TGTGCCAGCAGTGAAGGCAGGGCTTGGGACTACGAGCAGTACTTC. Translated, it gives CASSEGRAWDYEQYF.

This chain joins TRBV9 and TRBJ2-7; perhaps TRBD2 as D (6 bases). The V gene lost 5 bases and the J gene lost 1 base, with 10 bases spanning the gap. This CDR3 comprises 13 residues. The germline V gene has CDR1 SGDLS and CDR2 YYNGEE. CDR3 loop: CASSLAPSYEQYF. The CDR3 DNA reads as TGTGCCAGCAGTCTAGCGCCTTCCTACGAGCAGTACTTC.

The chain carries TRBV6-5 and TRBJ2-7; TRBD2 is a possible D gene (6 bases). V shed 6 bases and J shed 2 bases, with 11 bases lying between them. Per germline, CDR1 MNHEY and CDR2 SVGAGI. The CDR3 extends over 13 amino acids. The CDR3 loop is CASRVAVAYEQYF. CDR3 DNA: TGTGCCAGCAGGGTAGCGGTAGCCTACGAGCAGTACTTC.

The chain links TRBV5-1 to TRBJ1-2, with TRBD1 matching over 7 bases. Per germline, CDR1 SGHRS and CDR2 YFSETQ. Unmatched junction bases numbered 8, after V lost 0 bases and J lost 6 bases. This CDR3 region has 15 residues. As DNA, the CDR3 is TGCGCCAGCAGCTTGGCTTGGACAGGATCTCATGGCTACACCTTC. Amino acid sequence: CASSLAWTGSHGYTF.

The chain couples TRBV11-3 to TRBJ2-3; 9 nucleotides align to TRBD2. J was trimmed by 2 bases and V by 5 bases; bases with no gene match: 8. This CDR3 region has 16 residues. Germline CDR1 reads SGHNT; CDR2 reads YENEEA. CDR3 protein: CASSAGLATNTDTQYF. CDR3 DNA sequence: TGTGCCAGCAGCGCCGGACTAGCGACAAACACAGATACGCAGTATTTT.

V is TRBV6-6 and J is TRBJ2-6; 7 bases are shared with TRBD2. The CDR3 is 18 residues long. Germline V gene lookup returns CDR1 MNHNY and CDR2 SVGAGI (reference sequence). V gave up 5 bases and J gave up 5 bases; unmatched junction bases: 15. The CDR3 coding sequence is TGTGCCAGCAGTCCCCTCCCGGCGGGAGATGAGAGGGCCAACGTCCTGACTTTC. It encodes CASSPLPAGDERANVLTF.

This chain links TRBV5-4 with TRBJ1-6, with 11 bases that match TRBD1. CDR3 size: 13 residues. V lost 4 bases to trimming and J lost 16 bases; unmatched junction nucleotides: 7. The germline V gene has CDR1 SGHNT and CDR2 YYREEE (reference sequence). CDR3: CASSPGTGGKLHF. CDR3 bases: TGTGCCAGCAGCCCCGGGACAGGGGGGAAACTCCACTTT.

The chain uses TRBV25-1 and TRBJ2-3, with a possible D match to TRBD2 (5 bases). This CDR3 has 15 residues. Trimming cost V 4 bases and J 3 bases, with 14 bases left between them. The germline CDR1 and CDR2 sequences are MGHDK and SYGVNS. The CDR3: CASSGLSGVTDTQYF. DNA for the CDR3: TGTGCCAGCAGTGGGTTAAGCGGCGTTACAGATACGCAGTATTTT.

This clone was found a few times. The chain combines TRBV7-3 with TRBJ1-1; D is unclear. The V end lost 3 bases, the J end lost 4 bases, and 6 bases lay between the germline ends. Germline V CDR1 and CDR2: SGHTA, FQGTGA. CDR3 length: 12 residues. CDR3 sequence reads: CASSFQITEAFF. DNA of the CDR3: TGTGCCAGCAGCTTTCAGATCACTGAAGCTTTCTTT.

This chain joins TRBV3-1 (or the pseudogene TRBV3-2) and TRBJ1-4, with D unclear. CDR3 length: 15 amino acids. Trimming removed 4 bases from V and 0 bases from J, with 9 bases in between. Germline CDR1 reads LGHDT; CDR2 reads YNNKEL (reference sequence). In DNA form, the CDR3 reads TGTGCCAGCAGCCCCCAGGTTACAACTAATGAAAAACTGTTTTTT. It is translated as CASSPQVTTNEKLFF.

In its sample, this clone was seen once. The CDR3 is CASSSYEEGAKEYF. The CDR3 nucleotides read TGTGCCAGCAGCTCCTACGAGGAGGGAGCCAAGGAGTACTTC. The chain recombines TRBV11-1 with TRBJ2-7; a possible D gene is TRBD2 (6 bases). The CDR3 length is 14 residues. V lost 4 bases, J lost 11 bases, and 21 bases lay in between. In germline, CDR1 is SGHAT, CDR2 FQDESV (reference sequence).

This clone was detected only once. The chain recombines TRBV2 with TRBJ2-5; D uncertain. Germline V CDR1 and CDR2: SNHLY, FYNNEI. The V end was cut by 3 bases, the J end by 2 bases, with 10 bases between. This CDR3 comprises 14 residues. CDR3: CASSDLVLQETQYF. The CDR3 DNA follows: TGTGCCAGCAGTGACTTAGTCCTTCAAGAGACCCAGTACTTC.

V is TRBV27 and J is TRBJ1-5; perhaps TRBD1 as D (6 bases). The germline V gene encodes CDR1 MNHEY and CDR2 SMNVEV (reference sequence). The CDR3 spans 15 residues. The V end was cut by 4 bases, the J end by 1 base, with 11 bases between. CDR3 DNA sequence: TGTGCCAGCAGTTCCCTGGACAGCAGCAATCAGCCCCAGCATTTT. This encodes CASSSLDSSNQPQHF.

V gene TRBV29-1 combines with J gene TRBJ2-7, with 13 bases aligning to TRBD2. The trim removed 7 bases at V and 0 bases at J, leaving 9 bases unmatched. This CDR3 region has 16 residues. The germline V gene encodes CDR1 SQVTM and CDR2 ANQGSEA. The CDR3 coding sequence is TGCAGCGCTAGGACTAGCGGGAGTCTTAGCTCCTACGAGCAGTACTTC. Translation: CSARTSGSLSSYEQYF.

The CDR3 nucleotides read TGTGCCAGCAGCTATGGGGCCGCGAATACGCAGTATTTT. Translation: CASSYGAANTQYF. The V and J genes are TRBV5-6 and TRBJ2-3, with D possibly matching TRBD1 (5 bases). The CDR3 extends over 13 amino acids. Germline CDR1 is SGHDT and CDR2 is YYEEEE. Trimming shortened V by 3 bases and J by 7 bases, and 12 bases separated the two germline ends.

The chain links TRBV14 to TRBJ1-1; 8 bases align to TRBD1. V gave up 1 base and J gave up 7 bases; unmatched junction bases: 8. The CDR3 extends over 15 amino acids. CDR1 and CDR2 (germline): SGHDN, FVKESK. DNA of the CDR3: TGTGCCAGCAGCCAAGGGTTTGGACAGGGACGTGAAGCTTTCTTT. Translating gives CASSQGFGQGREAFF.

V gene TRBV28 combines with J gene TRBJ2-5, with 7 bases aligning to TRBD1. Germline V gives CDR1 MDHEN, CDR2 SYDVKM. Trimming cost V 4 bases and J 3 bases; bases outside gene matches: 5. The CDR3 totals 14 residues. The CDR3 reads CASSSPDREETQYF. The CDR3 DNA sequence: TGTGCCAGCAGTTCCCCCGACAGGGAAGAGACCCAGTACTTC.

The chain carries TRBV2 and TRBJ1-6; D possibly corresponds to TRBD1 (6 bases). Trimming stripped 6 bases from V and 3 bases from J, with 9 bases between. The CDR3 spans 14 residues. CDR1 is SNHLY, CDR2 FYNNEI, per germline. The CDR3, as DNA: TGTGCCAGCAGGTACAGGGACTATAATTCACCCCTCCACTTT. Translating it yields CASRYRDYNSPLHF.

The CDR3 region has the DNA TGTGCCAGCAGTTTGGTCAGGAGGGAGGGATACACAGATACGCAGTATTTT. This gives the protein CASSLVRREGYTDTQYF. The chain carries TRBV27 and TRBJ2-3; 7 bases line up with TRBD2. This CDR3 region has 17 residues. The J segment lost 2 bases and the V segment lost 3 bases, leaving 11 bases of the junction unmatched. The germline V gene has CDR1 MNHEY and CDR2 SMNVEV (reference sequence).

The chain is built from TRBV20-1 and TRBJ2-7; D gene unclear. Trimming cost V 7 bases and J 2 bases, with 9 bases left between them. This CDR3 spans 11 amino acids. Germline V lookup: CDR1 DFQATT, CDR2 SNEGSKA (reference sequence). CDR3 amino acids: CSVEKTYEQYF. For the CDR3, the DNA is TGCAGTGTGGAGAAAACCTACGAGCAGTACTTC.

CDR3 sequence reads: CASSWGGTPFIGHNEQFF. The DNA for the CDR3 is TGTGCCAGCTCCTGGGGGGGGACACCTTTTATTGGGCACAATGAGCAGTTCTTC. The V call is TRBV6-4, the J call TRBJ2-1, with D possibly being TRBD2 (7 bases). The CDR3 extends over 18 amino acids. V was trimmed by 8 bases and J by 5 bases, leaving 28 bases between them. CDR1 is MRHNA and CDR2 is SNTAGT in the germline V gene.

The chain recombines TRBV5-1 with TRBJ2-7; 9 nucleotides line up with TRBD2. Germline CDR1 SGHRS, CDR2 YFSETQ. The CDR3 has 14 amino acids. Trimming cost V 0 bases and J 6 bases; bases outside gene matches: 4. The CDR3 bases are TGCGCCAGCAGCTTGGGGGGTAGCGGGAGCGAGCAGTACTTC. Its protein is CASSLGGSGSEQYF.